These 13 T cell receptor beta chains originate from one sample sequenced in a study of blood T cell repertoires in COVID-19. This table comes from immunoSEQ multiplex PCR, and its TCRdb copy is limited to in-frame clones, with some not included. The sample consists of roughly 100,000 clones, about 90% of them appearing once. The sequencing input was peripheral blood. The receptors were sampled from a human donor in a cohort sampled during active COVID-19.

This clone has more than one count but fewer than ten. CDR3 sequence (DNA): TGTGCCAGTAGCGCGCCGGGCTCCTACGAGCAGTACTTC. This codes for CASSAPGSYEQYF. The chain joins TRBV19 to TRBJ2-7; unclear D gene. The CDR3 totals 13 residues. In germline, CDR1 is LNHDA, CDR2 SQIVND (reference sequence). The germline V and J ends were trimmed by 6 bases and 0 bases, with 9 bases remaining between them.

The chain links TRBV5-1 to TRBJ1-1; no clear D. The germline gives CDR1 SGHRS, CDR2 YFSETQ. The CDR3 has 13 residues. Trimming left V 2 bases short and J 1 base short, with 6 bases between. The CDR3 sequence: CASSFLKNTEAFF. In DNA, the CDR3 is TGCGCCAGCAGCTTTTTAAAGAACACTGAAGCTTTCTTT.

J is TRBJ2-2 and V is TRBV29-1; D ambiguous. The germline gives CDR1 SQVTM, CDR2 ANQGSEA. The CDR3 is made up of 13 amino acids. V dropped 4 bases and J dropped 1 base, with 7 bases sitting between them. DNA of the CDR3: TGCAGCGTTGCCCAAATGAACACCGGGGAGCTGTTTTTT. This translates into CSVAQMNTGELFF.

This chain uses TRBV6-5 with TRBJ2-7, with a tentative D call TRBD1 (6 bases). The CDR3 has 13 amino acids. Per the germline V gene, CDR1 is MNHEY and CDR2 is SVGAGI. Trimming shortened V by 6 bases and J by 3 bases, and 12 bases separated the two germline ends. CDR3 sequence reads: CASSMDRFYEQYF. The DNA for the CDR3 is TGTGCCAGCAGCATGGACAGATTCTACGAGCAGTACTTC.

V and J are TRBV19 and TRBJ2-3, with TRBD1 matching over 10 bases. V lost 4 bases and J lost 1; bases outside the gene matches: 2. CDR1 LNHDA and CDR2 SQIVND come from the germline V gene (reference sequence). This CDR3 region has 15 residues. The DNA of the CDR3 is TGTGCCAGTAGTACCGGGACAGGGGGCACAGATACGCAGTATTTT. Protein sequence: CASSTGTGGTDTQYF. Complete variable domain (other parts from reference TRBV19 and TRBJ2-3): DGGITQSPKYLFRKEGQNVTLSCEQNLNHDAMYWYRQDPGQGLRLIYYSQIVNDFQKGDIAEGYSVSREKKESFPLTVTSAQKNPTAFYLCASSTGTGGTDTQYFGPGTRLTVL.

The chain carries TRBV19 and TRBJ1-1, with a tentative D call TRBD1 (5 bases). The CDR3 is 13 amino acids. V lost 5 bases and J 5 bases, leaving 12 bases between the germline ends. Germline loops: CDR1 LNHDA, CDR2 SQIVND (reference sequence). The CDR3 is CASSLGGRTEAFF. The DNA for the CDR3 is TGTGCCAGTAGTCTGGGGGGTAGAACTGAAGCTTTCTTT.

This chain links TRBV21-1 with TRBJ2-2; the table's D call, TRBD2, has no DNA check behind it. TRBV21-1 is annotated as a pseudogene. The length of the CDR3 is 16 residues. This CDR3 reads CASPSGGTLNTGELFF. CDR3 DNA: TGTGCCAGCCCCTCCGGCGGTACTCTGAACACCGGGGAGCTGTTTTTT.

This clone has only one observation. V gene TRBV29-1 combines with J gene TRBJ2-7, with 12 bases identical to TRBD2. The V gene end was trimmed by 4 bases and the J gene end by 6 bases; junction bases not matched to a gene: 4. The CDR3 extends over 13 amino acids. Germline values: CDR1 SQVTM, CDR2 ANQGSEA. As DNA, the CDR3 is TGCAGCGTTGGACTAGCGGGAGTAGGCGAGCAGTACTTC. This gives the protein CSVGLAGVGEQYF.

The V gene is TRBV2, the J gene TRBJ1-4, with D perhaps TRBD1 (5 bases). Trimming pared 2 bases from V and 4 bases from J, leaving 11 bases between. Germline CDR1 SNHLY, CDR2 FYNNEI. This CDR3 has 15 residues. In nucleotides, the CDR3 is TGTGCCAGCAGTGAATCTCCAGGGATTAATGAAAAACTGTTTTTT. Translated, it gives CASSESPGINEKLFF.

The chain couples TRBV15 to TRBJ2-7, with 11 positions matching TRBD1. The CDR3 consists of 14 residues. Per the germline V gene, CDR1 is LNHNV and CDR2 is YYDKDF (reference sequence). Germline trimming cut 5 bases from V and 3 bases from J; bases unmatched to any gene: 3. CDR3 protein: CATSADRGLYEQYF. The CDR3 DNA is TGTGCCACCAGCGCGGACAGGGGGCTCTACGAGCAGTACTTC. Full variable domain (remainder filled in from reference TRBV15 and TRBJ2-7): DAMVIQNPRYQVTQFGKPVTLSCSQTLNHNVMYWYQQKSSQAPKLLFHYYDKDFNNEADTPDNFQSRRPNTSFCFLDIRSPGLGDTAMYLCATSADRGLYEQYFGPGTRLTVT.

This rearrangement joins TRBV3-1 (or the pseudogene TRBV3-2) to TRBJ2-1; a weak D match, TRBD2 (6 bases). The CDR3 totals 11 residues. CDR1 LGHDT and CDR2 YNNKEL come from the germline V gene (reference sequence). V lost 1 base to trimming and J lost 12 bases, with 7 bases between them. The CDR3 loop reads CASSQAEGQFF. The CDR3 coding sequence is TGTGCCAGCAGCCAAGCGGAGGGGCAGTTCTTC.

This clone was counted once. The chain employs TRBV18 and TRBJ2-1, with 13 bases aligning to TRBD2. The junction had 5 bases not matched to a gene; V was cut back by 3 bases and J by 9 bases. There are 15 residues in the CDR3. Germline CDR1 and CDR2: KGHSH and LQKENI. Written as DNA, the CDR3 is TGTGCCAGCTCACCGGGACTAGCGGGACGGGGTGAGCAGTTCTTC. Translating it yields CASSPGLAGRGEQFF.

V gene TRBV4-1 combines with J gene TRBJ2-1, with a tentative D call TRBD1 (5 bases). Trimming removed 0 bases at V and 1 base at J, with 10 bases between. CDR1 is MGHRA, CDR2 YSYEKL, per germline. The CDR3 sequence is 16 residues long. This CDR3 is CASSQDPRVSYNEQFF. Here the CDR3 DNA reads TGCGCCAGCAGCCAAGATCCCAGGGTGTCCTACAATGAGCAGTTCTTC.